The 17 T cell receptor beta chains presented below share a single source sample, sequenced in a study of long-term antiretroviral therapy in people with HIV. The assay, immunoSEQ v3.0, was run at survey level. Produced via immunoSEQ multiplex PCR; TCRdb's table is partial and in-frame only. This sample has 25,000 to 30,000 clones, with more than 85% found just once. The source was unsorted PBMCs, collected roughly 6.3 years after starting antiretroviral therapy. The receptor source for this set is a woman in her thirties or forties with HIV.

The chain couples TRBV2 to TRBJ2-7, with no clear D. Germline CDR1 reads SNHLY; CDR2 reads FYNNEI. Between the trimmed V and J ends, which lost 7 bases and 0 bases, there was a span of 10 bases. The CDR3 is 13 residues long. CDR3 DNA: TGTGCCAGCACCGTCCAGGACTCCTACGAGCAGTACTTC. Translating gives CASTVQDSYEQYF.

This chain joins TRBV7-8 and TRBJ1-2, with D tentatively TRBD1 (5 bases). Germline V CDR1 and CDR2: SGHVS, FQNEAQ. The length of the CDR3 is 13 residues. Trimming stripped 4 bases from V and 6 bases from J, with 12 bases between. CDR3 nucleotide sequence: TGTGCCAGCAGCTCCCCTTTCAGGGATGGCTACACCTTC. It codes for CASSSPFRDGYTF.

V usage is TRBV5-1 and J usage is TRBJ2-1; 7 bases fit TRBD1. Trimming removed 1 base from V and 5 bases from J; junction bases left unmatched: 6. The CDR3 contains 15 residues. Germline loops: CDR1 SGHRS, CDR2 YFSETQ. The CDR3 bases are TGCGCCAGCAGCTTGCAACAGGGGACGAACAATGAGCAGTTCTTC. This translates into CASSLQQGTNNEQFF.

The chain uses TRBV7-2 and TRBJ1-3; 7 nucleotides line up with TRBD1. The length of the CDR3 is 14 residues. Germline trimming cut 3 bases from V and 4 bases from J; bases unmatched to any gene: 3. Germline V gene lookup returns CDR1 SGHTA and CDR2 FQGNSA. The CDR3 DNA reads TGTGCCAGCAGCTTTACGACAGGGGGAAACACCATATATTTT. This sequence encodes CASSFTTGGNTIYF.

V and J are TRBV10-3 and TRBJ2-7; weak D call: TRBD1 (6 bases). The V and J ends lost 5 bases and 0 bases respectively, with 8 bases between them. The germline V gene has CDR1 ENHRY and CDR2 SYGVKD. The CDR3 is 13 residues long. CDR3 loop: CAISRDTSYEQYF. The CDR3 DNA reads as TGTGCCATCAGTAGGGACACCTCCTACGAGCAGTACTTC.

V and J are TRBV4-2 and TRBJ2-6; tentative D call: TRBD1 (6 bases). Germline lookup yields CDR1 LGHNA and CDR2 YNFKEQ. The CDR3 runs to 17 residues. The germline V and J ends were trimmed by 0 bases and 1 base, with 10 bases remaining between them. CDR3 bases: TGTGCCAGCAGCCAAGATTGGGGACAATCTGGGGCCAACGTCCTGACTTTC. As protein: CASSQDWGQSGANVLTF.

CDR3 protein: CASSLDRYYEQYF. CDR3 DNA: TGCGCCAGCAGTCTGGACCGGTACTACGAGCAGTACTTC. The chain employs TRBV4-3 and TRBJ2-7, with D uncertain. CDR3 length: 13 amino acids. The V end was cut by 6 bases, the J end by 3 bases, with 12 bases between. The germline gives CDR1 LGHNA, CDR2 YSLEER.

The chain employs TRBV5-4 and TRBJ2-7; D remains unclear. The CDR3 has 13 residues. Trimming cost V 2 bases and J 5 bases, with 11 bases left between them. Germline CDR1 reads SGHNT; CDR2 reads YYREEE (reference sequence). The DNA of the CDR3 is TGTGCCAGCAGCTTTGTTGGAAACCACGAGCAGTACTTC. This gives the protein CASSFVGNHEQYF.

The chain joins TRBV7-6 to TRBJ1-1; D remains ambiguous. CDR1 is SGHVS, CDR2 FNYEAQ, per germline. The V and J ends lost 5 bases and 5 bases respectively, with 15 bases between them. The CDR3 runs 14 residues. The CDR3 region is CASSTGRYTTEAFF. CDR3 sequence (DNA): TGTGCCAGCAGCACGGGCCGGTACACTACTGAAGCTTTCTTT.

The J gene is TRBJ2-3, the V gene TRBV19; TRBD2 is a possible D gene (5 bases). The ends were cut back, 2 bases at V and 2 bases at J, with 17 bases in the middle. Germline V gene data show CDR1 as LNHDA and CDR2 as SQIVND (reference sequence). This CDR3 is 17 amino acids long. CDR3 DNA sequence: TGTGCCAGTAGTATAAGTGGGAGCAGGTCCCCCACAGATACGCAGTATTTT. It yields the protein CASSISGSRSPTDTQYF.

This clone was recorded once. The chain joins TRBV11-2 to TRBJ2-5; the match to TRBD2 covers 11 bases. After removal of 1 base from V and 2 bases from J, the junction contained 3 bases not matched to a gene. Germline V gives CDR1 SGHAT, CDR2 FQNNGV. CDR3 length: 16 amino acids. The CDR3 bases are TGTGCCAGCAGCTTAGTGCGACTAGCGGGACAAGAGACCCAGTACTTC. This gives the protein CASSLVRLAGQETQYF.

The J gene is TRBJ1-1, the V gene TRBV30, with TRBD1 matching over 9 bases. The CDR3 is made up of 17 amino acids. The germline V gene encodes CDR1 GTSNPN and CDR2 SVGIG (reference sequence). Trimming removed 3 bases from V and 3 bases from J; junction bases left unmatched: 14. CDR3: CAWSESAGTGRYTEAFF. CDR3 DNA sequence: TGTGCCTGGAGCGAATCGGCCGGGACAGGGAGGTACACTGAAGCTTTCTTT.

The count of this clone is one. The chain couples TRBV9 to TRBJ2-3; 10 bases line up with TRBD2. The trim removed 4 bases at V and 0 bases at J, leaving 11 bases unmatched. This CDR3 comprises 18 residues. Germline V gene lookup returns CDR1 SGDLS and CDR2 YYNGEE. CDR3 bases: TGTGCCAGCAGCCCCTTAGCGGGGGGACGATATAGCACAGATACGCAGTATTTT. Encoded protein: CASSPLAGGRYSTDTQYF.

The chain links TRBV9 to TRBJ2-1; 9 positions match TRBD2. Germline CDR1 SGDLS, CDR2 YYNGEE. This CDR3 has 16 residues. The J segment lost 2 bases and the V segment lost 0 bases, leaving 3 bases of the junction unmatched. In DNA, the CDR3 is TGTGCCAGCAGCGTAGAACGCGGGGGGGCCTACAATGAGCAGTTCTTC. Amino acids: CASSVERGGAYNEQFF.

This clone has only one observation. The chain combines TRBV19 with TRBJ1-2, with D perhaps TRBD1 (5 bases). V dropped 7 bases and J dropped 4 bases, with 16 bases sitting between them. There are 14 residues in the CDR3. Germline values: CDR1 LNHDA, CDR2 SQIVND (reference sequence). This CDR3 reads CASIKPGGTYGYTF. The CDR3 coding sequence is TGTGCCAGTATTAAGCCGGGAGGGACCTATGGCTACACCTTC.

The chain employs TRBV6-1 and TRBJ1-2; 8 nucleotides agree with TRBD1. This CDR3 contains 13 residues. CDR1 is MNHNS, CDR2 SASEGT, per germline. The CDR3 protein is CAIRQGPNYGYTF. The CDR3 region has the DNA TGTGCGATCAGACAGGGGCCGAACTATGGCTACACCTTC.

The gene calls are TRBV2 and TRBJ2-6; tentatively, D is TRBD1 or TRBD2 (5 bases each). Germline assignment: CDR1 SNHLY and CDR2 FYNNEI. The CDR3 has 17 residues. V lost 4 bases, J lost 0 bases, and 13 bases lay in between. DNA for the CDR3: TGTGCCAGCAGTGCGAGGGGCCGAGGCTCTGGGGCCAACGTCCTGACTTTC. Amino acids: CASSARGRGSGANVLTF.